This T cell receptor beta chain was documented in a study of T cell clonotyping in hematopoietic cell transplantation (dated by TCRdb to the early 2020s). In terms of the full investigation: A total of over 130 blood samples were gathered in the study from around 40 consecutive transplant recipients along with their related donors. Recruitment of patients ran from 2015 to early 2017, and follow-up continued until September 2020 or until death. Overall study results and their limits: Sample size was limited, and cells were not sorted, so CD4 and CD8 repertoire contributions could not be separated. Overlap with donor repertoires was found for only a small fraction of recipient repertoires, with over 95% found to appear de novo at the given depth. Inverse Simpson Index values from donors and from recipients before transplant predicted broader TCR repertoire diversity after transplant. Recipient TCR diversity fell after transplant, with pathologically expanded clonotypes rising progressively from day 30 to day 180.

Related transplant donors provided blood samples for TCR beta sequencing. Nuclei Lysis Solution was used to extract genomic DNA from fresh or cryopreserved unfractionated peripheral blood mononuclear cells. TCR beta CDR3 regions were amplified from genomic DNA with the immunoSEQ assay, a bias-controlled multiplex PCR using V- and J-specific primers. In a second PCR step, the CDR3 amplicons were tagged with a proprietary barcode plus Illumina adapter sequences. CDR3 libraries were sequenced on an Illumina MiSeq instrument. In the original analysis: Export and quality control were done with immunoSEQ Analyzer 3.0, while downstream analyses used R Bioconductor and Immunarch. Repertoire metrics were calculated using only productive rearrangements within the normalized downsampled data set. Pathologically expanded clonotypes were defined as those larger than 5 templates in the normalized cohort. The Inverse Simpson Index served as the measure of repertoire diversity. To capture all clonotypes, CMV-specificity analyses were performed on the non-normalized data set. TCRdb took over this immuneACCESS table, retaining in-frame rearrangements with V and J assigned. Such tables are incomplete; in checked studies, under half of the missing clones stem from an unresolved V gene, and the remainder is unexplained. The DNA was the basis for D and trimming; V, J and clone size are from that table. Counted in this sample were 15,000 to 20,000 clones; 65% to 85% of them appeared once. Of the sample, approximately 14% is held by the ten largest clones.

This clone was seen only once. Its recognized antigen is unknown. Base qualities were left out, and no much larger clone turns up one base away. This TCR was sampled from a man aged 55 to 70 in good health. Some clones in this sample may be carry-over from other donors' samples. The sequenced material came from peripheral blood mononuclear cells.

The CDR3 here reads CASSEIFYEQYF. The sequence in DNA is TGTGCCAGCAGTGAAATATTTTACGAGCAGTACTTC. The rearrangement combines TRBV6-1 with TRBJ2-7; the D gene identity is not certain. V loses 2 bases, J loses 4 bases, and the germline ends lie 6 bases apart. CDR1 MNHNS and CDR2 SASEGT are derived from the germline V gene. Taken from cysteine to phenylalanine, the CDR3 has 12 residues. Only the CDR3 region is kept as DNA, spanning 36 bases read in frame from base 1.